What follows describes a single TCR beta chain. The sample belongs to a study of blood T cell repertoires in COVID-19. At the level of the study: T cells, B-cell-depleted T cells, or PBMCs supplied cDNA or gDNA.

Original processing notes: Amplification from reference gene primers served as the basis for estimated nucleated cell counts. Clones were sequenced by immunoSEQ multiplex PCR, and TCRdb holds only the in-frame ones, with some missing. V, J and clone size derive from that table, while D and trimming were established from the DNA sequence. In the table there are around 60,000 clones, nearly 90% of which are singletons. Input material: peripheral blood. The receptor's source is a man aged 55 to 69 with active COVID-19.

CDR3 in DNA: TGTGCCAGCACCCTTGAAGGACAGGGTTTCAACGAGCAGTACTTC. It encodes CASTLEGQGFNEQYF. The chain carries TRBV6-5 and TRBJ2-7; 8 nucleotides match TRBD1. The V gene's germline CDR1 is MNHEY and CDR2 SVGAGI. After removal of 7 bases from V and 5 bases from J, the junction contained 13 bases not matched to a gene. The CDR3 loop spans 15 amino acids.